This T cell receptor beta chain was captured by sequencing in a study of cytomegalovirus exposure and HLA in healthy donors (dated by TCRdb to 2015 to 2018). In terms of the full investigation: According to an earlier analysis of 587 of the donors, about 179 million T cells yielded roughly 100 million unique TCR beta sequences and about 300 Gb of sequence data. An early release that covered about 600 HLA-typed donors contained 250 to 350 gigabases of sequencing data and 80 million or so unique TCR sequences. Among the roughly 390 genotyped donors, about 85% belonged to the genetic ancestry cluster associated with self-reported Caucasian donors. The study aimed to test whether cataloging public T cell receptors could reveal signatures of past pathogen exposure. The study profiled the T cell repertoires of some 610 subjects by immunosequencing and related them to cytomegalovirus serostatus. In addition to the first cohort of approximately 650 subjects, a separate validation cohort of about 120 different subjects was used. To predict cytomegalovirus infection status, the study brought together high-throughput TCR immunosequencing, statistical association of individual TCRs with disease status, and machine learning. To study patterns of TCR occurrence, a later analysis re-analyzed previously published TCR beta repertoires from 666 donors and added high-resolution HLA genotyping. Rather than drawing on any new phenotypic data, the later analysis identified candidate immune exposures from TCR beta sequences and the way those sequences occurred across donors. An earlier analysis of around 640 of the donors used high-throughput TCR beta sequencing to judge whether each TCR beta V gene segment behaved as functional or pseudogenic. Donor age, sex, ethnicity and CMV serostatus were compiled alongside the repertoire data. A later genetic analysis took genome-wide SNP genotypes for about 65% of the 666 donors and used that subset as a discovery cohort. All discovery cohort repertoires had been generated using a single sequencing platform. HLA typing covered class I and class II loci at four-digit resolution. Typing coverage varied by locus: 629-630 donors for A, B, C, DRB1 and DQB1; approximately 500 for DQA1; about 600 for DPA1; about 450 for DPB1. About five DR-DQ haplotypes were treated as single units for association and clustering because of strong linkage in the cohort. On average, over 200,000 unique TCR beta nucleotide sequences were sequenced per donor among a few hundred genotyped donors of the cohort, with roughly 18% of those sequences being non-productive. On the study overall, not on this receptor specifically: At a false discovery rate of 0.05, a later analysis linked around 17,000 TCR beta sequences to specific HLA alleles. A cluster of highly shared sequence variants was judged likely to be a technical artifact of the sequencing pipeline. In a later analysis, HLA-associated TCR beta chains were found to be more clonally expanded and to have lower generation probabilities than equally common non-associated chains. A further reported finding was that TCR beta sequences accurately predicted the HLA-A and HLA-B alleles for most subjects in the first cohort. The cohort was sequenced for TCR beta chains only, and without alpha or paired-chain data the features that could be detected were limited. The only immune exposure information available for the cohort was CMV serostatus. Because the 87-base-pair reads could not distinguish some IMGT-functional V segments, including TRBV6-2 and TRBV6-3, those segments were excluded. The study gave a list of around 170 TCR beta chains associated with cytomegalovirus. Strong co-occurrence of HLA alleles, especially DR and DQ, made assigning TCR associations to individual alleles difficult. In vitro tests confirmed that a few of the cytomegalovirus-associated TCR beta chains recognize cytomegalovirus antigens. The earlier analysis of about 600 of the donors excluded seventeen rarely observed V segments, including chromosome 9 orphons, because counts were too low. Several of the top co-occurrence clusters appeared to be linked to parvovirus B19, influenza, CMV and Epstein-Barr virus, according to a later analysis. Because some donors lacked HLA typing at each locus, the association tests relied only on the typed subset. In a later genetic analysis, fewer N-insertions in productive TCRs were reported among donors in an Asian-associated ancestry cluster than the 666-donor mean. Correlated functional status among segregating V segments might be attributable to linkage disequilibrium, but an unknown experimental factor could not be ruled out. In an earlier analysis of over 550 of the donors, most TCR beta V segments were observed in productive rearrangements about 90% or about 30% of the time, broadly matching IMGT annotations. Presence/absence analyses assumed roughly uniform sequencing depth across donors, an assumption that may not hold. According to the authors, the approach could potentially be generalized to other disease states and immunological phenotypes. According to a later analysis, TCR association rates differed among HLA loci, with DRB1 alleles showing the most associated TCRs and HLA-C alleles showing the fewest. While some public TCRs were present in many individuals, most TCR sequences turned up only very rarely across donors. A later analysis found that most CMV-associated TCR beta chains appeared HLA-restricted, with HLA associations seemingly driven largely by CMV exposure. The classifier was reported to diagnose cytomegalovirus status with high specificity and sensitivity in both the original cohort and the validation cohort. V-gene and J-gene trimming of TCR beta chains was associated with a missense DCLRE1C variant in a later genetic analysis, and the association was replicated in an independent cohort.

The cohort consisted of approximately 670 healthy bone marrow donors. Cohort members were all nominally healthy when sampled, although unrecorded immune exposures were likely present. The donor was CMV seronegative and belonged to the group of several hundred seronegative cohort members. Each donor provided a peripheral blood sample, and peripheral blood mononuclear cells were used for TCR beta sequencing. The Qiagen DNeasy Blood Extraction Kit was used to extract genomic DNA from the blood cell samples. In the case of this clone: Its antigen is currently not known. It has no much larger one-base neighbor in the sample; base qualities were not kept.

The germline V gene specifies SQVTM as CDR1 and ANQGSEA as CDR2. Unmatched junction bases come to 4, with V trimmed by 4 bases and J by 2 bases. Reading from cysteine to phenylalanine, the CDR3 counts 13 amino acids. The DNA shown is the 39-base CDR3, in frame from base 1. Library preparation used the immunoSEQ multiplex PCR assay. A mixture of 60 forward primers for TCR Vbeta segments and 13 reverse primers for TCR Jbeta segments was used in the multiplex PCR. The CDR3 region of rearranged TCR beta genes was amplified from genomic DNA by a multiplex PCR assay. Amplified TCR beta libraries were sequenced as 87-base-pair reads on the Illumina HiSeq System. From the authors' description of their analysis: A later analysis tallied roughly 76 million unique TCR beta chains across the 700 or so repertoires, and 10 million to 11 million of those chains were shared by two or more donors. To remove PCR and sequencing errors, raw reads were error-corrected and collapsed into unique sequences using a nearest-neighbor algorithm that merged closely related sequences. CDR3 sequences were aligned to IMGT reference sequences to assign V, D and J gene segments. Each retained sequence needed at least a six-nucleotide match to both a V gene segment and a J gene segment. Rearrangements were called productive when the CDR3 lacked stop codons and stayed in frame with V and J; all others were non-productive. CDR3 was defined according to IMGT convention as the region running from the second conserved V-encoded cysteine to the conserved J-encoded phenylalanine. The earlier analysis of about 610 of the donors excluded sequences that lacked an unambiguous match to a single V gene segment. An earlier analysis of 587 of the donors called V segments functional above 56.7% productive rearrangements and segregating when the between-donor standard deviation exceeded 5%. To diagnose cytomegalovirus status from the catalog of TCR beta chain sequences, a statistical classification framework was built. In a later analysis, TCR nucleotide sequences were compared against IMGT/GENE-DB human TR gene sequences so that V and J genes could be assigned. A later analysis assigned CDR3 sequences and most-parsimonious VDJ recombination scenarios with the TCRdist pipeline. In a later analysis, each TCR beta chain was defined by its CDR3 amino acid sequence together with its V-gene family, and reads without a unique V-gene family were excluded. In a later analysis, 500 to 650 highly shared, low-generation-probability nucleotide sequences were removed to address suspected cross-contamination and a sequencing artifact. For each public chain, a later analysis derived a clonal expansion index from normalized ranks of inferred template counts within each repertoire. In a later analysis, generation probabilities were computed with a VDJ recombination model fitted to out-of-frame rearrangements, and the resulting probabilities were checked against IGoR. A later analysis scored TCR-TCR, TCR-HLA and TCR-CMV co-occurrence with hypergeometric tests, applying a repertoire-size bias correction to TCR pairs. A later analysis estimated false discovery rates by permuting HLA or CMV assignments 20 times. In a later analysis, co-occurring TCRs were grouped with DBSCAN, and TCRdist sequence similarity was added when clustering was performed within HLA-allele-positive subsets. Repertoires with fewer than 30,000 or more than 120,000 public chains were left out of co-occurrence clustering, as were about 5 repertoires with anomalous nucleotide sharing. TCRdb holds this immuneACCESS table with in-frame rearrangements only. Some clones are missing; in checked studies, unresolved V genes explain under half, and the rest has no known cause. The V and J calls and clone size were taken over from that table, and D and trimming were inferred from the DNA. Counted in this sample were approximately 100,000 clones; approximately 79% of them appeared once. Over 3% of the sample is taken by the ten largest.

The sample consisted of PBMCs. Rearrangement joined TRBV29-1 to TRBJ2-5; a stretch of 7 junction bases matches TRBD1. This TCR came from a woman aged 40 to 49 in good health and CMV-seronegative. This receptor has the CDR3 CSVAQGRQETQYF. The sequenced DNA is TGCAGCGTTGCACAGGGGCGGCAAGAGACCCAGTACTTC.